These 6 T cell receptor beta chains originate from one sample sequenced in a study of graft-versus-host responses after intestinal transplantation. The repertoire was sequenced with immunoSEQ multiplex PCR; TCRdb's copy has only in-frame clones and lacks some. The data show some 10,000 clones, with about 75% seen just once and roughly a fifth held by the top ten. Both intraepithelial and lamina propria lymphocytes were released by processing graft tissue. Sample: ileum tissue, taken roughly 470 days after intestinal transplantation. These TCRs come from a human patient who received an intestinal transplant, so some T cells may come from the graft donor.

In regard to this clone: Other DNA sequences within the sample encode an identical CDR3. The chain recombines TRBV6-5 with TRBJ2-1; 11 positions agree with TRBD2. Germline CDR1 reads MNHEY; CDR2 reads SVGAGI. V gave up 6 bases and J gave up 5 bases; unmatched junction bases: 6. CDR3 length equals 15 residues. CDR3 sequence reads: CASSLAGGPNNEQFF. CDR3 sequence (DNA): TGTGCCAGCAGCTTAGCGGGGGGGCCGAACAATGAGCAGTTCTTC.

The genes are TRBV30 and TRBJ1-4; TRBD1 is a possible D gene (6 bases). Per the germline V gene, CDR1 is GTSNPN and CDR2 is SVGIG (reference sequence). The CDR3 consists of 17 residues. V was clipped by 2 bases and J by 8 bases, with 24 bases between them. The CDR3: CAWSSGTRAKTGEKLFF. CDR3 nucleotides: TGTGCCTGGAGTTCCGGGACAAGGGCCAAGACGGGGGAAAAACTGTTTTTT.

The chain couples TRBV12-5 to TRBJ2-7; D remains unclear. The CDR3 contains 12 residues. V was shortened by 6 bases and J by 2 bases, with 8 bases between the two germline ends. Germline lookup yields CDR1 LGHNT and CDR2 FRNRAP. The CDR3 is CASGERAYEQYF. CDR3 sequence (DNA): TGTGCTAGTGGCGAAAGAGCCTACGAGCAGTACTTC. Full variable domain (missing parts from reference TRBV12-5 and TRBJ2-7): DARVTQTPRHKVTEMGQEVTMRCQPILGHNTVFWYRQTMMQGLELLAYFRNRAPLDDSGMPKDRFSAEMPDATLATLKIQPSEPRDSAVYFCASGERAYEQYFGPGTRLTVT.

This clone came up a few times. The J gene is TRBJ2-2, the V gene TRBV10-2; 8 bases map to TRBD1. After removal of 6 bases from V and 1 base from J, the junction contained 13 bases not matched to a gene. The CDR3 spans 18 residues. The germline V gene encodes CDR1 WSHSY and CDR2 SAAADI. CDR3: CASRAGTGSPVNTGELFF. Written as DNA, the CDR3 is TGCGCCAGCAGAGCCGGGACAGGTTCCCCAGTGAACACCGGGGAGCTGTTTTTT.

The V gene is TRBV6-1, the J gene TRBJ2-5, with D unclear. Trimming pared 8 bases from V and 5 bases from J, leaving 6 bases between. Germline CDR1 and CDR2: MNHNS and SASEGT. This CDR3 is 10 amino acids long. The chain's CDR3 is CASPGETQYF. CDR3 nucleotides: TGTGCCAGCCCGGGCGAGACCCAGTACTTC.

The chain joins TRBV6-5 to TRBJ2-6; D is possibly TRBD1 (6 bases). Germline CDR1 is MNHEY and CDR2 is SVGAGI. Deletions cut 5 bases from V and 3 bases from J, with 8 bases between. The CDR3 consists of 14 residues. The CDR3 protein is CASSIGGGANVLTF. The CDR3 DNA reads as TGTGCCAGCAGTATAGGGGGTGGGGCCAACGTCCTGACTTTC.